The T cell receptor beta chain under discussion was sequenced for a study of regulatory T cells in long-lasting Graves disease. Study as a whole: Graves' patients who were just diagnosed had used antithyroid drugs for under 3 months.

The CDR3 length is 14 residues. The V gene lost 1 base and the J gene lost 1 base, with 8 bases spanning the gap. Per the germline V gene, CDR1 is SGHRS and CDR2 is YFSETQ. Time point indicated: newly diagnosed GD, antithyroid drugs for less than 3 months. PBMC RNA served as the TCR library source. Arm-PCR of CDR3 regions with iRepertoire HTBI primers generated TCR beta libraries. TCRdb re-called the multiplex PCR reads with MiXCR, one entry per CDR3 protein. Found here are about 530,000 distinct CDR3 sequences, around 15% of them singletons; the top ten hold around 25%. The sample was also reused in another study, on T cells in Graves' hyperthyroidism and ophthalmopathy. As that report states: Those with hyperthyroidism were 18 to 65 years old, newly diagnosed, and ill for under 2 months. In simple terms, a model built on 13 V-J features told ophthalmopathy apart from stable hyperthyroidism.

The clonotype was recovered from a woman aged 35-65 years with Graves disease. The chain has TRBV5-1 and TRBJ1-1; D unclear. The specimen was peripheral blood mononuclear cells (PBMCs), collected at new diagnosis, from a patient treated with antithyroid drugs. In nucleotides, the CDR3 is TGCGCCAGCAGCTTGCCGGCAGGGAACACTGAAGCTTTCTTT. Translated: CASSLPAGNTEAFF.